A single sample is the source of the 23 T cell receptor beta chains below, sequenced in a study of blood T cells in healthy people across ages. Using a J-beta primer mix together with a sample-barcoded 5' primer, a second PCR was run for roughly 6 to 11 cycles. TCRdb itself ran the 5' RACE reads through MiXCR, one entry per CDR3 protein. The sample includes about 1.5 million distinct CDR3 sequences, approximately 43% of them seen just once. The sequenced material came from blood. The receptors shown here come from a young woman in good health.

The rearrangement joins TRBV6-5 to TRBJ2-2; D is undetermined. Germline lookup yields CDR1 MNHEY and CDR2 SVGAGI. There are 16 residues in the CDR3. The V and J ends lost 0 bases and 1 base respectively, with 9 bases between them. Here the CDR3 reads CASSYSRYGNTGELFF. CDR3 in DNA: TGTGCCAGCAGTTACTCGAGATACGGGAACACCGGGGAGCTGTTTTTT.

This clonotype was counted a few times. Here the CDR3 reads CATKPGLLNIQYF. The CDR3 DNA follows: TGCGCCACAAAACCCGGACTGTTAAACATTCAGTACTTC. The rearrangement uses TRBV10-2 and TRBJ2-4, with D maybe TRBD2 (5 bases). With 10 bases removed from V and 6 bases from J, the gap between germline ends came to 16 bases. The CDR3 extends over 13 amino acids. Germline V gene data show CDR1 as WSHSY and CDR2 as SAAADI.

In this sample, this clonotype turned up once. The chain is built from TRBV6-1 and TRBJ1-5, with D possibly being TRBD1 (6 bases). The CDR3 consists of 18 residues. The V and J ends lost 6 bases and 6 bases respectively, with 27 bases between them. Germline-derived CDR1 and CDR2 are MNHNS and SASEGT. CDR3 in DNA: TGTGCCAGCAGCTCAACCCTCCCATGGGGGCTGATCTCTCAGCCCCAGCATTTT. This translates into CASSSTLPWGLISQPQHF.

The CDR3 here is CSAREDEGFHNEQFF. The CDR3 DNA follows: TGCAGTGCTAGAGAAGATGAAGGTTTCCACAATGAGCAGTTCTTC. This chain links TRBV20-1 with TRBJ2-1, with D unclear. This CDR3 comprises 15 residues. The germline V and J ends were trimmed by 0 bases and 5 bases, with 14 bases remaining between them. Germline CDR1 reads DFQATT; CDR2 reads SNEGSKA (reference sequence).

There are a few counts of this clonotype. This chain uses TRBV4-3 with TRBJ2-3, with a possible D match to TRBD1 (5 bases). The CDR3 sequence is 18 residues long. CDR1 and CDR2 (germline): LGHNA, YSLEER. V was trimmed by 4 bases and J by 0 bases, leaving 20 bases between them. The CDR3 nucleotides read TGCGCCAGCAGCCTAGGCGGCAGGGCTACCCCTAGCACAGATACGCAGTATTTT. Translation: CASSLGGRATPSTDTQYF.

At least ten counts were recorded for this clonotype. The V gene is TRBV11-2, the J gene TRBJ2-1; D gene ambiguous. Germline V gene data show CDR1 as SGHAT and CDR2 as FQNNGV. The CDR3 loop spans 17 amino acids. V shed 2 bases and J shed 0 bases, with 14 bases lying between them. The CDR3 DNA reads TGTGCCAGCAGCTTAAGAACCCGCAGTAGCTCCTACAATGAGCAGTTCTTC. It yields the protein CASSLRTRSSSYNEQFF.

CDR3 region: CASRAVGQPQHF. The DNA of the CDR3 is TGTGCCAGCAGGGCCGTGGGTCAGCCCCAGCATTTT. This chain connects TRBV6-2 or TRBV6-3 to TRBJ1-5; no clear D gene. V was clipped by 6 bases and J by 6 bases, with 9 bases between them. Germline CDR1 and CDR2: MNHEY and SVGEGT. The CDR3 extends over 12 amino acids.

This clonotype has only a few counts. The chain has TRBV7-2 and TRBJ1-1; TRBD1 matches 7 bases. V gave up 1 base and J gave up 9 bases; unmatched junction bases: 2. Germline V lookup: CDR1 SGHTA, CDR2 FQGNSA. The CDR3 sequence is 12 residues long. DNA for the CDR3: TGTGCCAGCAGCTTAGTAAGGGGGCAAGCTTTCTTT. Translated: CASSLVRGQAFF.

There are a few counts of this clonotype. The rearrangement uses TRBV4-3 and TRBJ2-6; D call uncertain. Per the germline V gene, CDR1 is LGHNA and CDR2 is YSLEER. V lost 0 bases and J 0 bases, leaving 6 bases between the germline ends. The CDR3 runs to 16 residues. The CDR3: CASSQDASSGANVLTF. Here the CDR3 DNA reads TGCGCCAGCAGCCAAGATGCGTCCTCTGGGGCCAACGTCCTGACTTTC.

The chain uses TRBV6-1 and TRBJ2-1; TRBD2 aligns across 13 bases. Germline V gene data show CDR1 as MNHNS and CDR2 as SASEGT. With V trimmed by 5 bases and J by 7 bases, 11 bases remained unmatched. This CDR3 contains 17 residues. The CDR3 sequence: CASSLGLAGVSGNEQFF. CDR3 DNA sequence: TGTGCCAGCAGTCTCGGACTAGCGGGGGTTTCGGGTAATGAGCAGTTCTTC.

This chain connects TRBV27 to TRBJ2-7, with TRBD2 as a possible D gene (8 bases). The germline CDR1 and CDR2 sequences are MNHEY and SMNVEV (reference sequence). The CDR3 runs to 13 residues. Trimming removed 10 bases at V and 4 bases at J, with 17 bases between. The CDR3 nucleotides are TGTGCCACGGGGGGGACAGTAAATTACGAGCAGTACTTC. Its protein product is CATGGTVNYEQYF.

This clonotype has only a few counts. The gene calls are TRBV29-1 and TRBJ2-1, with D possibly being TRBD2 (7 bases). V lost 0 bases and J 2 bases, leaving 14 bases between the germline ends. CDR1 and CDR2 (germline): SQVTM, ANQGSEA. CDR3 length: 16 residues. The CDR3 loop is CSVEDPRGGTYNEQFF. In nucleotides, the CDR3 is TGCAGCGTTGAAGATCCCAGGGGAGGGACCTACAATGAGCAGTTCTTC.

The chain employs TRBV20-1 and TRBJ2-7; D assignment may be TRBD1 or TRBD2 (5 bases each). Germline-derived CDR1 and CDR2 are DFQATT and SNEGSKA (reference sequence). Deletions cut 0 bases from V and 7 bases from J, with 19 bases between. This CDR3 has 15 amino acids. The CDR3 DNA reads TGCAGTGCTAGAGAGGGACGGGGATCCCGGAATGAGCAGTACTTC. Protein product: CSAREGRGSRNEQYF.

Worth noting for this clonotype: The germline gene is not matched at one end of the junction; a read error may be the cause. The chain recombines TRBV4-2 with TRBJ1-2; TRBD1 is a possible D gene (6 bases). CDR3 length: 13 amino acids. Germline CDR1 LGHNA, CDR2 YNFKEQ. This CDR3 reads CAGSEQGVVGYTF. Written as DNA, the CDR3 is TGTGCCGGCAGCGAACAGGGAGTAGTCGGCTACACCTTC.

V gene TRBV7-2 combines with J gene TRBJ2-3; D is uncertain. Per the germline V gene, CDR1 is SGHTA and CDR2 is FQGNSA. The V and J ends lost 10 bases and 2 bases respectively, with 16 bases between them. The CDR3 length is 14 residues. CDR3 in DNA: TGTGCCAACAGTTTTGACGTACTCACAGATACGCAGTATTTT. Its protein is CANSFDVLTDTQYF. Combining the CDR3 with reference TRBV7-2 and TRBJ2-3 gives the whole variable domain GAGVSQSPSNKVTEKGKDVELRCDPISGHTALYWYRQSLGQGLEFLIYFQGNSAPDKSGLPSDRFSAERTGGSVSTLTIQRTQQEDSAVYLCANSFDVLTDTQYFGPGTRLTVL.

CDR3 protein: CASSLLGGRAWNEQYF. The CDR3 DNA follows: TGTGCCAGCAGCCTATTGGGTGGGAGGGCCTGGAATGAGCAGTACTTC. The chain uses TRBV12-3 or TRBV12-4 and TRBJ2-7, with 7 bases matching TRBD2. J gave up 7 bases and V 6 bases, and 18 bases lay outside the gene matches. The CDR3 is made up of 16 amino acids.

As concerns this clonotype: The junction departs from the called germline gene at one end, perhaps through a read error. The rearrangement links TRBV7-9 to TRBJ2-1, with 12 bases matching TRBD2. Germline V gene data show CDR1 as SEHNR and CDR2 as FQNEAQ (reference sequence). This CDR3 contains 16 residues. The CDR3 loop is CTSSPASGGAYNEQFF. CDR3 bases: TGTACCAGCAGCCCAGCTAGCGGGGGGGCTTACAATGAGCAGTTCTTC.

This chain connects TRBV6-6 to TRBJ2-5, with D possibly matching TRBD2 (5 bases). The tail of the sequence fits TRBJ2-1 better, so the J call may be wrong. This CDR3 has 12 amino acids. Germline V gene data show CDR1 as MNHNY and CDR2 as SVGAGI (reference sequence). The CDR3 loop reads CASRPGRETQFF. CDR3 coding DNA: TGTGCCAGCAGGCCGGGAAGGGAGACCCAGTTCTTC.

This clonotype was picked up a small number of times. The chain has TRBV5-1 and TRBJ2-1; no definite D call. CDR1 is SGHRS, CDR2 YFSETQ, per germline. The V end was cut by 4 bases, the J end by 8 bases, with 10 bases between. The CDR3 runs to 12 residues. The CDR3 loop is CASSRHSDEQFF. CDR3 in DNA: TGCGCCAGCAGCAGACACAGCGATGAGCAGTTCTTC.

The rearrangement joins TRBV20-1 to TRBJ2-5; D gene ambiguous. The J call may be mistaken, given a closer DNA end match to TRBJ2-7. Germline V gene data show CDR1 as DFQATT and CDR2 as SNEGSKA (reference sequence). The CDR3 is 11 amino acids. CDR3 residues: CSAALPGEQYF. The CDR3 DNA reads TGCAGTGCTGCTTTGCCCGGCGAGCAGTACTTC.

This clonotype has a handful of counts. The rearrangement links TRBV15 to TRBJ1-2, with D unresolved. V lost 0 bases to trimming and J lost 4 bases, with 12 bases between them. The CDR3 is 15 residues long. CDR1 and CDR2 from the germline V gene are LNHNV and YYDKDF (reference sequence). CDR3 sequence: CATSREPLPSYGYTF. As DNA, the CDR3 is TGTGCCACCAGCAGAGAGCCTTTGCCTAGCTATGGCTACACCTTC.

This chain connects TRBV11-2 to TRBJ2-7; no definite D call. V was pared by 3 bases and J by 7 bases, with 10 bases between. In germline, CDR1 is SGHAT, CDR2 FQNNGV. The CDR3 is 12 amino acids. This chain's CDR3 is CASSFYSVEQYF. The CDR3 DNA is TGTGCCAGCAGCTTCTACAGTGTAGAGCAGTACTTC.

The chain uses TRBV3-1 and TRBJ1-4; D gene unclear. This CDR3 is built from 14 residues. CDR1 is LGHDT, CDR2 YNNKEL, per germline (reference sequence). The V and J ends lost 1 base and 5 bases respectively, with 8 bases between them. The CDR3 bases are TGTGCCAGCAGCCAAGGACTGGGGAATGAAAAACTGTTTTTT. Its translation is CASSQGLGNEKLFF.